The 27 T cell receptor beta chains below all came from one sample that was sequenced in a study of CD8 T cells in Susac syndrome. The authors reverse transcribed roughly 0.45 to 1 ug RNA with random hexamers. A single record per CDR3 protein comes from TCRdb applying MiXCR to the immunoSEQ multiplex PCR reads. The sample shows approximately 120,000 distinct CDR3 sequences, just over 90% of them seen only once. Input material: CD8+ T cells from PBMCs. These receptors originate from a human donor with multiple sclerosis.

Only one count was recorded for this clonotype. V and J are TRBV20-1 and TRBJ1-1, with a tentative D call TRBD1 (5 bases). In germline, CDR1 is DFQATT, CDR2 SNEGSKA (reference sequence). Between the trimmed V and J ends, which lost 3 bases and 4 bases, there was a span of 12 bases. The CDR3 loop spans 13 amino acids. CDR3 residues: CSARVGGATEAFF. The CDR3 DNA is TGCAGTGCTAGGGTGGGAGGGGCCACTGAAGCTTTCTTT.

V gene TRBV3-1 combines with J gene TRBJ2-7, with a possible D match to TRBD2 (5 bases). Trimming left V 0 bases short and J 0 bases short, with 9 bases between. Per the germline V gene, CDR1 is LGHDT and CDR2 is YNNKEL (reference sequence). The CDR3 has 15 residues. The CDR3: CASSQEWELSYEQYF. The DNA of the CDR3 is TGTGCCAGCAGCCAAGAATGGGAGCTCTCCTACGAGCAGTACTTC.

J is TRBJ2-5 and V is TRBV5-6; 8 bases fit TRBD2. The assigned J gene may be wrong: the sequence end matches TRBJ2-1 better. The germline V gene encodes CDR1 SGHDT and CDR2 YYEEEE. The CDR3 sequence is 13 residues long. This CDR3 reads CASAPAGGASQFF. CDR3 DNA sequence: TGTGCCAGCGCCCCTGCGGGGGGTGCTTCCCAGTTCTTC.

The CDR3 DNA reads TGCGCCAGCAGCCAAACAGGGGAAGAGACCCAGTACTTC. This codes for CASSQTGEETQYF. This chain uses TRBV4-1 with TRBJ2-5; 7 bases are shared with TRBD1. The trim removed 2 bases at V and 3 bases at J, leaving 0 bases unmatched. Germline V gene data show CDR1 as MGHRA and CDR2 as YSYEKL. The CDR3 is 13 amino acids.

The chain links TRBV25-1 to TRBJ2-7; TRBD1 is a possible D gene (5 bases). In germline, CDR1 is MGHDK, CDR2 SYGVNS. CDR3 size: 15 residues. V was cut by 0 bases and J by 2 bases, with 11 bases left in between. CDR3 protein: CASSEYWGGTYEQYF. CDR3 DNA: TGTGCCAGCAGTGAATATTGGGGCGGAACCTACGAGCAGTACTTC.

V usage is TRBV9 and J usage is TRBJ1-1; D is undetermined. Looked up from germline, CDR1 is SGDLS and CDR2 is YYNGEE. This CDR3 region has 13 residues. Trimming cost V 0 bases and J 6 bases, with 9 bases left between them. The CDR3 nucleotides read TGTGCCAGCAGCGTAGATGGTGTCCCTGAAGCTTTCTTT. Residues: CASSVDGVPEAFF.

The J gene is TRBJ2-5, the V gene TRBV20-1; unclear D gene. The germline V gene encodes CDR1 DFQATT and CDR2 SNEGSKA (reference sequence). Trimming took 4 bases from V and 2 from J, leaving 11 bases between them. The CDR3 is 13 amino acids. CDR3 region: CSATPERQETQYF. CDR3 nucleotide sequence: TGCAGTGCTACCCCGGAAAGGCAAGAGACCCAGTACTTC.

The chain links TRBV4-2 to TRBJ2-1, with 8 bases that match TRBD2. CDR3 length equals 15 residues. Per germline, CDR1 LGHNA and CDR2 YNFKEQ. With 0 bases clipped from V and 9 bases from J, the junction kept 7 bases outside the gene matches. In DNA form, the CDR3 reads TGTGCCAGCAGCCAAGAGTACGGGGGGGCTACTGAGCAGTTCTTC. As protein: CASSQEYGGATEQFF.

The V gene is TRBV7-9, the J gene TRBJ2-7; no reliable D call. Trimming took 2 bases from V and 6 from J, leaving 5 bases between them. The CDR3 is 11 residues long. Germline V gives CDR1 SEHNR, CDR2 FQNEAQ (reference sequence). This CDR3 reads CASSLNGEQYF. The CDR3 nucleotides are TGTGCCAGCAGCTTAAACGGCGAGCAGTACTTC.

This clonotype was seen a single time. V and J are TRBV6-6 and TRBJ2-4; no clear D. Germline V gives CDR1 MNHNY, CDR2 SVGAGI (reference sequence). The CDR3 is made up of 16 amino acids. With 5 bases removed from V and 0 bases from J, the gap between germline ends came to 14 bases. The CDR3 loop reads CASSAGRSKAKNIQYF. The DNA of the CDR3 is TGTGCCAGCAGTGCCGGACGGTCCAAAGCCAAAAACATTCAGTACTTC.

In its sample, this clonotype was seen once. The rearrangement joins TRBV4-1 to TRBJ1-6; 10 positions agree with TRBD1. This CDR3 contains 14 residues. From germline, CDR1 is MGHRA and CDR2 YSYEKL. Trimming removed 3 bases from V and 10 bases from J; junction bases left unmatched: 3. CDR3 DNA: TGCGCCAGCAGCCATGGACAGGGGGGATCACCCCTCCACTTT. Its protein is CASSHGQGGSPLHF.

This clonotype was seen once. The rearrangement links TRBV28 to TRBJ2-7, with D possibly matching TRBD2 (6 bases). Looked up from germline, CDR1 is MDHEN and CDR2 is SYDVKM. Trimming pared 5 bases from V and 0 bases from J, leaving 20 bases between. The length of the CDR3 is 17 residues. CDR3: CASSLTGRGASSYEQYF. CDR3 sequence (DNA): TGTGCCAGCAGTCTAACCGGGAGAGGGGCGAGCTCCTACGAGCAGTACTTC.

The chain links TRBV7-6 to TRBJ2-5; a possible D gene is TRBD1 (5 bases). From germline, CDR1 is SGHVS and CDR2 FNYEAQ. The length of the CDR3 is 13 residues. V lost 1 base and J lost 5, with 8 bases in between. The CDR3, as DNA: TGTGCCAGCAGCTTAGGCAGGGCGGAGACCCAGTACTTC. As protein: CASSLGRAETQYF. The full variable domain, completed using reference TRBV7-6 and TRBJ2-5, is GAGVSQSPRYKVTKRGQDVALRCDPISGHVSLYWYRQALGQGPEFLTYFNYEAQQDKSGLPNDRFSAERPEGSISTLTIQRTEQRDSAMYRCASSLGRAETQYFGPGTRLLVL.

This clonotype has only one observation. The chain uses TRBV10-3 and TRBJ2-5, with TRBD1 identical over 8 bases. The CDR3 extends over 13 amino acids. The germline gives CDR1 ENHRY, CDR2 SYGVKD. V trimming: 5 bases; J trimming: 1 base; junction bases outside the gene matches: 0. CDR3 bases: TGTGCCATCAGTACAGGGGGCCAAGAGACCCAGTACTTC. It specifies CAISTGGQETQYF.

The chain recombines TRBV2 with TRBJ2-2; either TRBD1 or TRBD2 may fit D (7 bases each). CDR3 size: 16 residues. The germline gives CDR1 SNHLY, CDR2 FYNNEI. The V gene lost 4 bases and the J gene lost 3 bases, with 15 bases spanning the gap. This CDR3 is CASSVRQGGDTGELFF. The CDR3 coding sequence is TGTGCCAGCAGTGTTCGACAGGGAGGGGACACCGGGGAGCTGTTTTTT. Drawing the rest from reference TRBV2 and TRBJ2-2, the complete variable domain is EPEVTQTPSHQVTQMGQEVILRCVPISNHLYFYWYRQILGQKVEFLVSFYNNEISEKSEIFDDQFSVERPDGSNFTLKIRSTKLEDSAMYFCASSVRQGGDTGELFFGEGSRLTVL.

V gene TRBV3-1 combines with J gene TRBJ1-5; tentatively, D is TRBD1 (5 bases). The germline V gene has CDR1 LGHDT and CDR2 YNNKEL (reference sequence). There are 17 residues in the CDR3. V lost 3 bases and J 0 bases, leaving 15 bases between the germline ends. The CDR3 sequence: CASSHSRGQYSNQPQHF. CDR3 nucleotides: TGTGCCAGCAGCCACTCAAGGGGCCAGTATAGCAATCAGCCCCAGCATTTT.

CDR3 protein: CASSRTPPGQGLYEQYF. As DNA, the CDR3 is TGTGCCAGTAGTAGAACCCCACCGGGGCAGGGCCTATACGAGCAGTACTTC. The gene calls are TRBV19 and TRBJ2-7; possibly TRBD1 or TRBD2 for D (5 bases each). Trimming removed 4 bases at V and 4 bases at J, with 23 bases between. Germline CDR1 reads LNHDA; CDR2 reads SQIVND (reference sequence). The length of the CDR3 is 17 residues.

This clonotype showed up just a few times. This rearrangement joins TRBV29-1 to TRBJ2-7; TRBD2 aligns across 11 bases. The CDR3 is 14 residues long. Germline V CDR1 and CDR2: SQVTM, ANQGSEA. V gave up 4 bases and J gave up 2 bases; unmatched junction bases: 4. CDR3 coding DNA: TGCAGCGTTGCTGGGACTAGCGGTACCTACGAGCAGTACTTC. It encodes CSVAGTSGTYEQYF.

V gene TRBV24-1 combines with J gene TRBJ1-2; D is unclear. The CDR3 is 13 amino acids. Trimming stripped 8 bases from V and 1 base from J, with 10 bases between. Germline V CDR1 and CDR2: KGHDR, SFDVKD. CDR3 bases: TGTGCCACCAATAACGGAGATAACTATGGCTACACCTTC. Its translation: CATNNGDNYGYTF.

This clonotype was detected a few times. This sequence joins TRBV4-2 and TRBJ2-7; 10 positions match TRBD2. The CDR3 has 14 residues. Per germline, CDR1 LGHNA and CDR2 YNFKEQ. V lost 1 base, J lost 4 bases, and 1 base stayed unmatched. The CDR3, as DNA: TGTGCCAGCAGCCAAGTTAGCGGGGGGTACGAGCAGTACTTC. Protein product: CASSQVSGGYEQYF.

V and J are TRBV20-1 and TRBJ2-5; no clear D. CDR3 length equals 17 residues. V was pared by 3 bases and J by 0 bases, with 20 bases between. Germline V gene data show CDR1 as DFQATT and CDR2 as SNEGSKA (reference sequence). Written as DNA, the CDR3 is TGCAGTGCTAGCGATGACTCAAGCGAGAAGTACCAAGAGACCCAGTACTTC. This encodes CSASDDSSEKYQETQYF.

The rearrangement uses TRBV20-1 and TRBJ2-1, with a weak D call TRBD2 (6 bases). V was pared by 3 bases and J by 0 bases, with 15 bases between. Germline V CDR1 and CDR2: DFQATT, SNEGSKA (reference sequence). The CDR3 has 16 amino acids. This CDR3 is CSASPLDGSSYNEQFF. The CDR3 nucleotides read TGCAGTGCTAGTCCCTTGGACGGGAGCTCCTACAATGAGCAGTTCTTC.

This chain links TRBV6-5 with TRBJ1-2; D unclear. The germline V gene encodes CDR1 MNHEY and CDR2 SVGAGI. The CDR3 runs to 13 residues. V lost 6 bases and J 7 bases, leaving 15 bases between the germline ends. This chain's CDR3 is CASRLKGFLGYTF. For the CDR3, the DNA is TGTGCCAGCAGGCTCAAAGGGTTTCTTGGCTACACCTTC.

The chain couples TRBV19 to TRBJ1-5; 10 bases match TRBD1. This CDR3 is 15 amino acids long. V shed 7 bases, J shed 8 bases, and the junction held 11 bases outside the gene matches. Germline V gives CDR1 LNHDA, CDR2 SQIVND (reference sequence). CDR3 amino acids: CASNPGQGNEKPQHF. CDR3 DNA sequence: TGTGCCAGTAACCCGGGACAGGGGAACGAGAAGCCCCAGCATTTT.

This chain joins TRBV7-9 and TRBJ2-4, with D unresolved. Trimming removed 5 bases from V and 0 bases from J, with 17 bases in between. The V gene's germline CDR1 is SEHNR and CDR2 FQNEAQ (reference sequence). The CDR3 loop spans 17 amino acids. The CDR3: CASSPTVATIAKNIQYF. The CDR3, as DNA: TGTGCCAGCAGCCCTACAGTCGCTACAATAGCCAAAAACATTCAGTACTTC.

The CDR3 sequence: CASSYRTGLRETQYF. In DNA form, the CDR3 reads TGTGCCAGCAGTTACCGGACCGGGTTGAGGGAGACCCAGTACTTC. V is TRBV6-2 or TRBV6-3 and J is TRBJ2-5, with D hard to call. Germline V CDR1 and CDR2: MNHEY, SVGEGT. The CDR3 has 15 amino acids. The V end was cut by 2 bases, the J end by 5 bases, with 15 bases between.

This chain uses TRBV4-1 with TRBJ2-1; possible D gene TRBD2, 7 bases. This CDR3 spans 13 amino acids. V gave up 2 bases and J gave up 8 bases, with 10 bases separating them. Germline V CDR1 and CDR2: MGHRA, YSYEKL. The CDR3 nucleotides are TGCGCCAGCAGCCAAAGGGGGGGCGATGAGCAGTTCTTC. Protein product: CASSQRGGDEQFF.